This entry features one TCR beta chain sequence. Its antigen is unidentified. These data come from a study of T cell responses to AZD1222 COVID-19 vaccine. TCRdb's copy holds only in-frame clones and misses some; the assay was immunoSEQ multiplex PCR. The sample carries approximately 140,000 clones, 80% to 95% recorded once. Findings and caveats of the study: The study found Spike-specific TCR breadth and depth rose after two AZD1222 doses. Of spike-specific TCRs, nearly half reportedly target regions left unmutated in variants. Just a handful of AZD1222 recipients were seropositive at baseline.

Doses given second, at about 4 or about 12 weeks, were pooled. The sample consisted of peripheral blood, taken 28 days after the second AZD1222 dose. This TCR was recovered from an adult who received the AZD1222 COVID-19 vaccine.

The CDR3 DNA reads TGTGCCAGCAGGCCAAGCTCTGGAAACACCATATATTTT. Translated, it gives CASRPSSGNTIYF. This chain joins TRBV6-5 and TRBJ1-3; no definite D call. This CDR3 spans 13 amino acids. The germline gives CDR1 MNHEY, CDR2 SVGAGI. Deletions cut 6 bases from V and 0 bases from J, with 6 bases between.